Shown below are 5 T cell receptor beta chains from a single sample sequenced in a study of T cell responses to AZD1222 COVID-19 vaccine. Produced via immunoSEQ multiplex PCR; TCRdb's table is partial and in-frame only. The data hold around 150,000 clones, with about 93% observed a single time. Here the sequenced sample was peripheral blood, taken 28 days after the second AZD1222 dose. All receptors derive from an adult who received the AZD1222 COVID-19 vaccine.

V and J are TRBV19 and TRBJ2-6, with no clear D. CDR1 and CDR2 (germline): LNHDA, SQIVND (reference sequence). The ends were cut back, 1 base at V and 2 bases at J, with 6 bases in the middle. This CDR3 has 15 residues. CDR3 loop: CASSIGRTGANVLTF. The CDR3 coding sequence is TGTGCCAGTAGTATAGGTCGGACTGGGGCCAACGTCCTGACTTTC.

J is TRBJ1-4 and V is TRBV30; D is unclear. Germline values: CDR1 GTSNPN, CDR2 SVGIG (reference sequence). This CDR3 region has 15 residues. The V end lost 5 bases, the J end lost 7 bases, and 20 bases lay between the germline ends. This CDR3 reads CAWGHATSRGEKLFF. CDR3 DNA sequence: TGTGCCTGGGGTCACGCGACATCGCGGGGTGAAAAACTGTTTTTT.

The chain recombines TRBV19 with TRBJ1-3; D not certain. Germline lookup yields CDR1 LNHDA and CDR2 SQIVND (reference sequence). CDR3 length: 15 residues. V was trimmed by 3 bases and J by 4 bases, leaving 13 bases between them. The DNA for the CDR3 is TGTGCCAGTAGTATTTCGACAAGATTGGGAAACACCATATATTTT. This gives the protein CASSISTRLGNTIYF.

This clone was counted a single time. The chain links TRBV12-3 or TRBV12-4 to TRBJ2-2, with a possible D match to TRBD2 (6 bases). V was pared by 7 bases and J by 15 bases, with 15 bases between. This CDR3 is built from 11 residues. The CDR3 DNA sequence: TGTGCCAGCACCGAGGGAGGTTTGGTGTTTTTT. Encoded protein: CASTEGGLVFF.

The chain joins TRBV24-1 to TRBJ2-3; tentative D call: TRBD1 (5 bases). CDR1 KGHDR and CDR2 SFDVKD come from the germline V gene. V lost 9 bases to trimming and J lost 3 bases, with 12 bases between them. This CDR3 has 13 amino acids. CDR3 in DNA: TGTGCCACCTCTCGGGCAGGGACAGATACGCAGTATTTT. Protein: CATSRAGTDTQYF.